Each of the 14 T cell receptor beta chains below was sequenced from the same sample in a study of blood T cells in healthy people across ages. Using a J-beta primer mix together with a sample-barcoded 5' primer, a second PCR was run for about 6 to 11 cycles. TCRdb recomputed calls from the 5' RACE reads with MiXCR, one row per CDR3 protein. The top ten clones hold 7.7% of a sample with 1.5 million to 2 million distinct CDR3 sequences, 28% of them seen once. Sequencing was carried out using blood. The source is a woman between 25 and 40 years old in good health.

CDR3 residues: CASSHSPRQGGLTYEQYF. For the CDR3, the DNA is TGTGCCAGCAGCCACAGCCCTAGACAGGGGGGACTTACTTACGAGCAGTACTTC. This chain joins TRBV13 and TRBJ2-7; 9 nucleotides agree with TRBD1. CDR1 and CDR2 from the germline V gene are PRHDT and FYEKMQ (reference sequence). V shed 5 bases and J 4 bases; nucleotides not matched to a gene: 18. This CDR3 contains 18 residues.

Concerning this clonotype itself: This could be a read error, since a much larger clone is one nucleotide away. This CDR3 reads CACSKGGNNEQFF. In DNA, the CDR3 is TGTGCCTGCAGCAAAGGGGGCAACAATGAGCAGTTCTTC. The chain is built from TRBV9 and TRBJ2-1; 7 positions match TRBD1. Germline V CDR1 and CDR2: SGDLS, YYNGEE. The CDR3 is 13 residues long.

V usage is TRBV20-1 and J usage is TRBJ2-7; no firm D call. Trimming stripped 3 bases from V and 0 bases from J, with 9 bases between. Germline lookup yields CDR1 DFQATT and CDR2 SNEGSKA (reference sequence). This CDR3 contains 13 residues. The chain's CDR3 is CSASRASSYEQYF. CDR3 DNA sequence: TGCAGTGCTAGTAGGGCGAGCTCCTACGAGCAGTACTTC.

This clonotype was observed a handful of times. The CDR3 spells CASSQDEGEGGANVLTF. The DNA for the CDR3 is TGCGCCAGCAGCCAAGACGAAGGGGAGGGTGGGGCCAACGTCCTGACTTTC. The J gene is TRBJ2-6, the V gene TRBV4-3; 7 nucleotides line up with TRBD2. Trimming took 0 bases from V and 3 from J; bases not matched to a gene: 5. Germline V gene sequence: CDR1 LGHNA, CDR2 YSLEER. The CDR3 spans 17 residues.

As for this clonotype: Its ends do not fully match the called genes, so a read error is possible. V usage is TRBV12-3 or TRBV12-4 and J usage is TRBJ1-4; D call uncertain. The CDR3 spans 14 residues. Here the CDR3 reads CASSLSYYGEKRFF. The CDR3 nucleotides are TGTGCCAGCAGTTTATCCTATTACGGGGAAAAACGGTTTTTT.

This clonotype has just a few counts. V usage is TRBV20-1 and J usage is TRBJ2-3, with 10 positions matching TRBD2. The CDR3 contains 16 residues. V was pared by 0 bases and J by 4 bases, with 7 bases of the junction left unmatched. Per the germline V gene, CDR1 is DFQATT and CDR2 is SNEGSKA (reference sequence). CDR3 nucleotides: TGCAGTGCTAGAGATCGGCTAGCGGGAGCCCCAGATACGCAGTATTTT. Encoded protein: CSARDRLAGAPDTQYF.

This clonotype came up a few times. This chain joins TRBV6-6 and TRBJ2-1; D is perhaps TRBD1 or TRBD2 (5 bases each). Per the germline V gene, CDR1 is MNHNY and CDR2 is SVGAGI (reference sequence). The CDR3 has 15 amino acids. Deletions cut 6 bases from V and 4 bases from J, with 16 bases between. CDR3 bases: TGTGCCAGCAGCCCAGGTGGGGGTAAATACAATGAGCAGTTCTTC. Translation gives CASSPGGGKYNEQFF.

The chain joins TRBV6-2 or TRBV6-3 to TRBJ2-3, with D perhaps matching TRBD2 (5 bases). Trimming took off 7 bases at V and 2 bases at J, with 16 bases between the two ends. This CDR3 is built from 15 residues. CDR1 and CDR2 (germline): MNHEY, SVGEGT. The CDR3 loop is CASTPALGSTDTQYF. The DNA of the CDR3 is TGTGCCAGCACCCCGGCACTAGGGTCCACAGATACGCAGTATTTT.

This chain connects TRBV28 to TRBJ2-7; no reliable D call. There are 14 residues in the CDR3. Trimming shortened V by 7 bases and J by 7 bases, and 20 bases separated the two germline ends. Germline loops: CDR1 MDHEN, CDR2 SYDVKM. CDR3 sequence reads: CASTLDGFSGEQYF. Here the CDR3 DNA reads TGTGCCAGCACTCTCGACGGGTTCTCTGGTGAGCAGTACTTC.

This clonotype appeared many times. This chain joins TRBV28 and TRBJ2-4, with no clear D. The V end was cut by 1 base, the J end by 5 bases, with 6 bases between. CDR1 and CDR2 from the germline V gene are MDHEN and SYDVKM. CDR3 size: 13 residues. In nucleotides, the CDR3 is TGTGCCAGCAGTTTATCCGTGGAAAACATTCAGTACTTC. Protein product: CASSLSVENIQYF. Full variable domain (missing parts from reference TRBV28 and TRBJ2-4): DVKVTQSSRYLVKRTGEKVFLECVQDMDHENMFWYRQDPGLGLRLIYFSYDVKMKEKGDIPEGYSVSREKKERFSLILESASTNQTSMYLCASSLSVENIQYFGAGTRLSVL.

The chain recombines TRBV10-3 with TRBJ2-2, with TRBD1 as a possible D gene (5 bases). This CDR3 comprises 15 residues. From germline, CDR1 is ENHRY and CDR2 SYGVKD. The germline V and J ends were trimmed by 3 bases and 3 bases, with 11 bases remaining between them. DNA of the CDR3: TGTGCCATCAGTGAATTTGCAGGGCACACCGGGGAGCTGTTTTTT. Protein product: CAISEFAGHTGELFF.

In its sample, this clonotype was seen a few times. The J gene is TRBJ2-7, the V gene TRBV2, with D perhaps matching TRBD1 or TRBD2 (5 bases each). The CDR3 sequence is 19 residues long. The V end was cut by 2 bases, the J end by 4 bases, with 27 bases between. CDR1 SNHLY and CDR2 FYNNEI come from the germline V gene. DNA for the CDR3: TGTGCCAGCAGTGAAATTTGGGGATCAGGGAATGGCCGAGGGTACGAGCAGTACTTC. Protein: CASSEIWGSGNGRGYEQYF. Filled out from reference TRBV2 and TRBJ2-7, the complete variable domain reads EPEVTQTPSHQVTQMGQEVILRCVPISNHLYFYWYRQILGQKVEFLVSFYNNEISEKSEIFDDQFSVERPDGSNFTLKIRSTKLEDSAMYFCASSEIWGSGNGRGYEQYFGPGTRLTVT.

There are a few counts of this clonotype. This sequence joins TRBV6-1 and TRBJ1-1; a weak D match, TRBD1 (6 bases). Germline V gene data show CDR1 as MNHNS and CDR2 as SASEGT. V was clipped by 5 bases and J by 7 bases, with 14 bases between them. The CDR3 consists of 13 residues. Here the CDR3 DNA reads TGTGCCAGCAGTCTGGACAGCCACCGTGAAGCTTTCTTT. This encodes CASSLDSHREAFF.

This clonotype turned up a few times. The junction departs from germline at one end; a sequencing error may be responsible. The chain recombines TRBV12-3 or TRBV12-4 with TRBJ2-1, with 7 bases aligning to TRBD1. CDR3 size: 16 residues. CDR3 loop: CAGSPGYRGSYNEQFF. As DNA, the CDR3 is TGTGCCGGCAGTCCCGGATACAGGGGTTCCTACAATGAGCAGTTCTTC.